The clone carrying this T cell receptor beta chain was recorded a few times. The authors ran a second PCR of roughly 7 to 11 cycles using a sample-barcoded 5' primer and a J-beta primer mix. TCRdb used MiXCR to reprocess the 5' RACE reads, holding one entry per CDR3 protein. The sample has fewer than 900,000 distinct CDR3 sequences; more than 40% are singletons. This CDR3 is 12 amino acids long. Germline V gives CDR1 DFQATT, CDR2 SNEGSKA (reference sequence). The people who gave samples were healthy Caucasians from Russia, aged about 6 to 100. The data were obtained in a study of blood T cells in healthy people across ages.

The TCR was taken from a woman aged 55-69 years in good health. The material sequenced was blood. The rearrangement joins TRBV20-1 to TRBJ2-5, with 8 bases fitting TRBD1. CDR3 nucleotide sequence: TGCAGCCGAGGACAGGGCCGAGAGACCCAGTACTTC. Translated: CSRGQGRETQYF.